This paragraph reports one T cell receptor beta chain. This entry is derived from a study of T cells in localized non-small cell lung cancer. Per the germline V gene, CDR1 is SGHRS and CDR2 is YFSETQ. Trimming at V came to 2 bases and at J to 10 bases, leaving 4 bases not matched to a gene. This CDR3 is 13 amino acids long. Clones were read by immunoSEQ multiplex PCR, and TCRdb kept only the in-frame ones, dropping some. The sample shows 25,000 to 30,000 clones, approximately 88% of them seen only once. This rearrangement joins TRBV5-1 to TRBJ2-7; 12 bases map to TRBD1. The origin of this receptor is a male donor older than 55 with stage I lung adenocarcinoma. Sequencing used peripheral blood, obtained before any cancer treatment. The CDR3 coding sequence is TGCGCCAGCAGCTTCGGGACAGGGGGCTCCCAGTACTTC. It translates to CASSFGTGGSQYF.